This T cell receptor (beta chain) is from a study of PD-1 blockade in classical Hodgkin lymphoma. The study's findings and limits: There was a significant rise in CD4+ TCR diversity by C4D1, with no such rise for CD8+. Lower baseline TCR diversity was reported for newly diagnosed patients than for healthy donors.

TCRdb's copy holds only in-frame clones and misses some; the assay was immunoSEQ multiplex PCR. Among tens of thousands of clones listed, roughly nine tenths were seen once. Turning to this clone: Its antigen is currently unknown.

Every single patient, without exception, relapsed after autologous stem cell transplantation, and brentuximab vedotin exposure varied. The source was peripheral blood mononuclear cells (PBMCs), collected at baseline. The origin of this receptor is a human donor with classical Hodgkin lymphoma.

CDR3 amino acids: CASSQSTGGPYEQYF. CDR3 DNA sequence: TGTGCCAGCAGTCAATCCACAGGGGGCCCCTACGAGCAGTACTTC. The gene calls are TRBV6-6 and TRBJ2-7; TRBD1 aligns across 9 bases. Looked up from germline, CDR1 is MNHNY and CDR2 is SVGAGI (reference sequence). The CDR3 totals 15 residues. Unmatched junction bases numbered 7, after V lost 5 bases and J lost 2 bases.